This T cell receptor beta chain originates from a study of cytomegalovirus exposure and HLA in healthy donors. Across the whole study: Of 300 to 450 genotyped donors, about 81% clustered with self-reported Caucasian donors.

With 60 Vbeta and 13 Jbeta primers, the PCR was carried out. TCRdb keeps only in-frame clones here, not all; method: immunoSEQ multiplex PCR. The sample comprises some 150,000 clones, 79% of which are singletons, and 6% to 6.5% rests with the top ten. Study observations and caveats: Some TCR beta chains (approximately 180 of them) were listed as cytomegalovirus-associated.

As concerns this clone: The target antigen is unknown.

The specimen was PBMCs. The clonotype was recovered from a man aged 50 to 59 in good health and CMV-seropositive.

Written as DNA, the CDR3 is TGTGCCAGCAGTTACAGGGGTGACGAAAAACTGTTTTTT. Translated, it gives CASSYRGDEKLFF. V is TRBV6-6 and J is TRBJ1-4; tentative D call: TRBD1 (5 bases). Trimming took off 2 bases at V and 8 bases at J, with 9 bases between the two ends. CDR3 length: 13 residues. The V gene's germline CDR1 is MNHNY and CDR2 SVGAGI (reference sequence).